These 15 T cell receptor beta chains originate from one sample sequenced in a study of T cell responses to AZD1222 COVID-19 vaccine. Only in-frame clones appear in the TCRdb table, and some are missing; sequencing was by immunoSEQ multiplex PCR. There are about 150,000 clones in the sample; approximately 92% occur only once, and 3% to 3.5% lies in the top ten. The sample here was peripheral blood, taken 28 days after the second AZD1222 dose. The receptor source for this set is an adult who received the AZD1222 COVID-19 vaccine.

This clone was observed a handful of times. V and J are TRBV19 and TRBJ2-1; the match to TRBD2 covers 9 bases. Losses at the gene ends were 8 bases for V and 2 bases for J; bases not matched to a gene: 1. This CDR3 contains 13 residues. Germline V lookup: CDR1 LNHDA, CDR2 SQIVND (reference sequence). CDR3 in amino acids: CASVAGAYNEQFF. The CDR3 nucleotides read TGTGCCAGTGTAGCGGGAGCCTACAATGAGCAGTTCTTC.

The J gene is TRBJ1-2, the V gene TRBV29-1, with 9 bases matching TRBD1. Germline CDR1 SQVTM, CDR2 ANQGSEA. J lost 7 bases, V lost 4 bases, and 13 bases had no gene match. The CDR3 is 15 residues long. CDR3: CSVGETGTGIGGYTF. In nucleotides, the CDR3 is TGCAGCGTTGGGGAAACCGGGACAGGGATCGGTGGCTACACCTTC.

The chain combines TRBV5-1 with TRBJ2-6; 9 positions agree with TRBD1. The CDR3 contains 20 residues. Trimming removed 6 bases from V and 3 bases from J; junction bases left unmatched: 19. CDR1 and CDR2 (germline): SGHRS, YFSETQ. This CDR3 is CASTPDRGQLAPIGANVLTF. DNA for the CDR3: TGCGCCAGCACGCCGGACAGGGGCCAACTAGCGCCCATTGGGGCCAACGTCCTGACTTTC.

The chain employs TRBV27 and TRBJ1-2; 8 bases agree with TRBD1. This CDR3 has 15 residues. The germline V gene encodes CDR1 MNHEY and CDR2 SMNVEV (reference sequence). V lost 6 bases and J lost 4; bases outside the gene matches: 10. The CDR3 nucleotides are TGTGCCAGCAGCTTGGCAGGGGGCCTCCCCTATGGCTACACCTTC. This gives the protein CASSLAGGLPYGYTF.

CDR3 protein: CATSDVTGPLGYNEQFF. DNA for the CDR3: TGTGCCACCAGTGACGTAACCGGTCCCCTCGGCTACAATGAGCAGTTCTTC. V gene TRBV24-1 combines with J gene TRBJ2-1; unclear D gene. Trimming removed 4 bases from V and 3 bases from J, with 18 bases in between. Germline-derived CDR1 and CDR2 are KGHDR and SFDVKD. CDR3 length: 17 residues.

The chain joins TRBV11-2 to TRBJ2-2, with D hard to call. The V gene's germline CDR1 is SGHAT and CDR2 FQNNGV. This CDR3 has 12 amino acids. V gave up 2 bases and J gave up 7 bases, with 5 bases separating them. This chain's CDR3 is CASSLILGELFF. The DNA of the CDR3 is TGTGCCAGCAGCTTAATACTCGGGGAGCTGTTTTTT. The full variable domain, in which reference TRBV11-2 and TRBJ2-2 provide the parts outside the CDR3, is EAGVAQSPRYKIIEKRQSVAFWCNPISGHATLYWYQQILGQGPKLLIQFQNNGVVDDSQLPKDRFSAERLKGVDSTLKIQPAKLEDSAVYLCASSLILGELFFGEGSRLTVL.

This rearrangement joins TRBV19 to TRBJ2-1; D possibly uses TRBD1 or TRBD2 (6 bases each). The CDR3 totals 14 residues. Germline assignment: CDR1 LNHDA and CDR2 SQIVND (reference sequence). Trimming cost V 5 bases and J 4 bases, with 12 bases left between them. The CDR3 here is CASSHRGDYNEQFF. The CDR3, as DNA: TGTGCCAGTAGTCATAGGGGGGATTACAATGAGCAGTTCTTC.

This clone showed up just once. The chain carries TRBV5-1 and TRBJ2-3; D remains unclear. The germline V gene encodes CDR1 SGHRS and CDR2 YFSETQ. The CDR3 covers 16 residues. V lost 0 bases, J lost 2 bases, and 13 bases lay in between. The CDR3 DNA reads TGCGCCAGCAGCTTGGCGCCCCTTTACAACACAGATACGCAGTATTTT. As protein: CASSLAPLYNTDTQYF.

CDR3 DNA sequence: TGTGCCAGCTCACCACCTTCTGTGACCGCGGATGGCTACACCTTC. This encodes CASSPPSVTADGYTF. V is TRBV18 and J is TRBJ1-2; D not certain. Germline values: CDR1 KGHSH, CDR2 LQKENI. Trimming shortened V by 0 bases and J by 6 bases, and 14 bases separated the two germline ends. This CDR3 is 15 amino acids long.

This chain connects TRBV30 to TRBJ1-1; D might be TRBD1 (6 bases). CDR1 is GTSNPN, CDR2 SVGIG, per germline (reference sequence). The V end lost 2 bases, the J end lost 8 bases, and 12 bases lay between the germline ends. The CDR3 runs 12 residues. CDR3 bases: TGTGCCTGGAGTCCAAACAGGGAAGAAGCTTTCTTT. It codes for CAWSPNREEAFF.

V usage is TRBV6-5 and J usage is TRBJ1-6; 7 bases agree with TRBD1. The CDR3 length is 14 residues. V lost 6 bases, J lost 7 bases, and 6 bases stayed unmatched. Germline V gives CDR1 MNHEY, CDR2 SVGAGI. CDR3 sequence reads: CASRKTGRNSPLHF. The CDR3 coding sequence is TGTGCCAGCAGGAAGACAGGGAGGAATTCACCCCTCCACTTT.

The V call is TRBV5-6, the J call TRBJ2-2; D gene uncertain. There are 15 residues in the CDR3. Germline CDR1 reads SGHDT; CDR2 reads YYEEEE. V lost 6 bases and J lost 7, with 19 bases in between. CDR3 bases: TGTGCCAGCAACCCTTCGGCAGGCTACCACGGGGAGCTGTTTTTT. Its translation is CASNPSAGYHGELFF. The whole variable domain, filled in from reference TRBV5-6 and TRBJ2-2, reads DAGVTQSPTHLIKTRGQQVTLRCSPKSGHDTVSWYQQALGQGPQFIFQYYEEEERQRGNFPDRFSGHQFPNYSSELNVNALLLGDSALYLCASNPSAGYHGELFFGEGSRLTVL.

The chain has TRBV4-1 and TRBJ1-1; TRBD1 might be the D (5 bases). This CDR3 is 15 amino acids long. The V gene lost 2 bases and the J gene lost 0 bases, with 10 bases spanning the gap. Germline-derived CDR1 and CDR2 are MGHRA and YSYEKL. The CDR3 DNA is TGCGCCAGCAGCCAACAAAGGGGAATGAACACTGAAGCTTTCTTT. Amino acids: CASSQQRGMNTEAFF.

The V and J genes are TRBV12-3 or TRBV12-4 and TRBJ1-2, with 8 bases identical to TRBD1. After removal of 5 bases from V and 7 bases from J, the junction contained 6 bases not matched to a gene. The CDR3 covers 13 residues. The CDR3 protein is CASSPQGAGGYTF. CDR3 bases: TGTGCCAGCAGTCCCCAGGGGGCCGGTGGCTACACCTTC.

The chain couples TRBV19 to TRBJ1-2; D not resolved. From germline, CDR1 is LNHDA and CDR2 SQIVND (reference sequence). This CDR3 has 13 residues. Trimming took 5 bases from V and 0 from J, leaving 7 bases between them. CDR3 region: CASSHGTNYGYTF. As DNA, the CDR3 is TGTGCCAGTAGTCACGGAACTAACTATGGCTACACCTTC. The entire variable domain, with the rest obtained from reference TRBV19 and TRBJ1-2, is as follows: DGGITQSPKYLFRKEGQNVTLSCEQNLNHDAMYWYRQDPGQGLRLIYYSQIVNDFQKGDIAEGYSVSREKKESFPLTVTSAQKNPTAFYLCASSHGTNYGYTFGSGTRLTVV.